A single TCR beta chain is shown here with its context. This sample was included in a study of blood T cell repertoires in COVID-19. About the research overall: In each case, the material was cDNA or gDNA derived from T cells, B-cell-depleted T cells, or PBMCs.

In the source study's methods: Amplification from reference gene primers served as the basis for estimated nucleated cell counts. Assay: immunoSEQ multiplex PCR; the TCRdb copy retains only in-frame clones and omits some. V and J calls and clone size are those listed in that table; D and trimming were worked out from the DNA. This sample has some 350,000 clones, with 87% found just once. CDR1 and CDR2 from the germline V gene are SGHNT and YENEEA. V lost 3 bases, J lost 6 bases, and 4 bases stayed unmatched. The CDR3 runs to 14 residues. The participants were between about 18 and 90 years old and came from about two dozen US areas. Assignments of participants to cohorts depended upon their own reported clinical history.

The sequenced sample consisted of PBMCs or T cells enriched from blood (not recorded which). V and J are TRBV11-3 and TRBJ2-1; 8 bases align to TRBD1. The receptor comes from a woman aged 30 to 39 who had recovered from COVID-19. CDR3 nucleotides: TGTGCCAGCAGCTTGACAGGGGAATTCAATGAGCAGTTCTTC. Amino acid sequence: CASSLTGEFNEQFF.